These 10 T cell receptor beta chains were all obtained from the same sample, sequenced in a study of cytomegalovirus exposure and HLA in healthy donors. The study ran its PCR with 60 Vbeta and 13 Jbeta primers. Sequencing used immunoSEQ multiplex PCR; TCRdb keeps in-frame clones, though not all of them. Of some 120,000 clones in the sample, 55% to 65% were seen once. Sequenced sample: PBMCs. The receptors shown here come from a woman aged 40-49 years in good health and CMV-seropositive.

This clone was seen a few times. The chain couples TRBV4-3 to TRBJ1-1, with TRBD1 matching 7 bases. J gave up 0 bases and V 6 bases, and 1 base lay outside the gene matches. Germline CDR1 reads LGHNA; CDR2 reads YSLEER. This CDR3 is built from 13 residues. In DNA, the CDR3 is TGCGCCAGCAGAGGGACAGTGAACACTGAAGCTTTCTTT. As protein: CASRGTVNTEAFF.

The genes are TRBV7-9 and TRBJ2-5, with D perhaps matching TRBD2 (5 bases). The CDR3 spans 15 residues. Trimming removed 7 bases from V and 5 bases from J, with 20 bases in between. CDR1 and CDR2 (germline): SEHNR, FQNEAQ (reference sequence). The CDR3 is CASTPPAVTGETQYF. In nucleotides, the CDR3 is TGTGCCAGCACTCCTCCGGCCGTTACGGGGGAGACCCAGTACTTC.

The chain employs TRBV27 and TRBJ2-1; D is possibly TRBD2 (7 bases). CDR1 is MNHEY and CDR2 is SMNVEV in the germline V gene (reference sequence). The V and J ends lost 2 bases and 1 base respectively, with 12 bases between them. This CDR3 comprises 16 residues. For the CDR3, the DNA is TGTGCCAGCAGTTTAATAGGGGGGGGGTCCTACAATGAGCAGTTCTTC. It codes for CASSLIGGGSYNEQFF.

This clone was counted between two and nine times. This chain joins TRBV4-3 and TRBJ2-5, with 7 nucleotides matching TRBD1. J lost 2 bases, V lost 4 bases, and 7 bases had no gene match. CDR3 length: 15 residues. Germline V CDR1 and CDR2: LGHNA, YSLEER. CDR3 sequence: CASSRDRARQETQYF. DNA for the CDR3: TGCGCCAGCAGCCGAGACAGGGCACGACAAGAGACCCAGTACTTC.

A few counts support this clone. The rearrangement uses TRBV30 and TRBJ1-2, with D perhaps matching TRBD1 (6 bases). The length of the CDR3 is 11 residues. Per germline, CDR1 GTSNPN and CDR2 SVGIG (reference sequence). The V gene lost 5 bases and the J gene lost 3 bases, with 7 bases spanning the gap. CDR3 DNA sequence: TGTGCCTGGGAGGGGGACTATGGCTACACCTTC. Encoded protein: CAWEGDYGYTF.

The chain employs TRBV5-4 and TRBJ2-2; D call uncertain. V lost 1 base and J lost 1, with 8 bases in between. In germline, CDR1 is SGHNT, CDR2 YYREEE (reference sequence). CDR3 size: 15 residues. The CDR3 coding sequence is TGTGCCAGCAGCTTGCCTAGTAGGAACACCGGGGAGCTGTTTTTT. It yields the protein CASSLPSRNTGELFF. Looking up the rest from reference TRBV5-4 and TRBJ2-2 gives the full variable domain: ETGVTQSPTHLIKTRGQQVTLRCSSQSGHNTVSWYQQALGQGPQFIFQYYREEENGRGNFPPRFSGLQFPNYSSELNVNALELDDSALYLCASSLPSRNTGELFFGEGSRLTVL.

CDR3 sequence: CASSPPKGADSPLHF. CDR3 in DNA: TGTGCCAGCAGCCCCCCCAAGGGGGCCGATTCACCCCTCCACTTT. The V gene is TRBV28, the J gene TRBJ1-6; 7 bases fit TRBD1. CDR1 is MDHEN and CDR2 is SYDVKM in the germline V gene. Unmatched junction bases numbered 10, after V lost 6 bases and J lost 8 bases. The CDR3 covers 15 residues.

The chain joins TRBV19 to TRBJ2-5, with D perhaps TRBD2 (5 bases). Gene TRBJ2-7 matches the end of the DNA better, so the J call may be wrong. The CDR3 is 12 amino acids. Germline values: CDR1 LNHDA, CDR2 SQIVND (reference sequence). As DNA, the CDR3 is TGTGCCAGTGGGCCGACTACCTACGAGCAGTACTTC. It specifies CASGPTTYEQYF.

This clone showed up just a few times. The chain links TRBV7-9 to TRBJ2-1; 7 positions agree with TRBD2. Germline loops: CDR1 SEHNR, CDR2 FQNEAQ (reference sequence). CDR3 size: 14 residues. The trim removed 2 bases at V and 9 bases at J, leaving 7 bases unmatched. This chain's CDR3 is CASSLFAGAGEQFF. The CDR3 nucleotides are TGTGCCAGCAGCTTATTTGCGGGAGCGGGTGAGCAGTTCTTC.

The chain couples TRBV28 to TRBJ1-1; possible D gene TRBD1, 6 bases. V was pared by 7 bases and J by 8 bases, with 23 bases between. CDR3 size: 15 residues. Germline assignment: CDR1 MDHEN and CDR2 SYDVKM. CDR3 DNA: TGTGCCAGCACCGCTACCTTTGTCAGGGGATTCGAAGCTTTCTTT. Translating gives CASTATFVRGFEAFF.